The rows below give T cell receptor beta chains drawn from one sample of a study of T-cell memory formation after mild COVID-19. TCRdb processed the 5' RACE reads anew with MiXCR; each CDR3 protein has one entry. The repertoire holds roughly 620,000 distinct CDR3 sequences, 15% to 20% seen once, with around 12% in the top ten. The specimen was PBMCs or a T cell subset sorted from them (not recorded which). The receptors were sampled from an adult woman who had mild COVID-19 (a few samples of this study predate the infection). Cell type and time point are not known. Each CDR3 is given with its conserved first and last residue. A D gene is named only where the DNA matches it firmly. Some rows mark clone size as missing; the rest say once, few, many or name a class of expanded clone.

>TRBJ2-2|TRBD1|NA|TRBV4-2
TGTGCCAGCAGCCAAGTTTTTGCGGGACAGGGAGACACCGGGGAGCTGTTTTTT
CASSQVFAGQGDTGELFF
>TRBJ1-5|NA|NA|TRBV7-2
TGTGCCAGCACCCTAAGCAGGGGCGGGGGCAATCAGCCCCAGCATTTT
CASTLSRGGGNQPQHF
>TRBJ1-5|NA|NA|TRBV10-3
TGTGCCATCAGTGAAAAGGACGTGCGCGATCAGCCCCAGCATTTT
CAISEKDVRDQPQHF
>TRBJ2-3|TRBD2|many|TRBV6-5
TGTGCCAGCAGCAGACTAGCGGGAGGTAGGGATACGCAGTATTTT
CASSRLAGGRDTQYF
>TRBJ1-2|NA|NA|TRBV7-9
TGTGCCAGCAGCTTAGTGGAAATCGATGGCTACACCTTC
CASSLVEIDGYTF
>TRBJ2-1|NA|few|TRBV9
TGTGCCAGCAGCGTACCCCCCCAGGGAACGGGTGGTGAGCAGTTCTTC
CASSVPPQGTGGEQFF
>TRBJ1-5|NA|NA|TRBV12-3/TRBV12-4
TGTGCCAGCAGTTTGGGGGAGGATCAGCCCCAGCATTTT
CASSLGEDQPQHF
>TRBJ1-2|NA|NA|TRBV29-1
TGCAGCGTTGATTCGAACCGTCTATTCTATGGCTACACCTTC
CSVDSNRLFYGYTF
>TRBJ2-1|NA|many|TRBV5-1
TGCGCCAGCAGCCTCGGGCGGGGGCCCCCTTCCTACCATGAGCAGTTCTTC
CASSLGRGPPSYHEQFF
>TRBJ2-5|TRBD2|few|TRBV20-1
TGCAGTGCTCTAAAGCATAGCGGGCAAGAGACCCAGTACTTC
CSALKHSGQETQYF
>TRBJ1-3|NA|NA|TRBV12-3/TRBV12-4
TGTGCCAGCAGACGCCCACGAAACACCATATATTTT
CASRRPRNTIYF
>TRBJ1-2|NA|few|TRBV3-1
TGTGCCAGCAGCCAAAGAGGAGAAGGCTATGGCTACACCTTC
CASSQRGEGYGYTF
>TRBJ2-5|NA|few|TRBV5-1
TGCGCCAGCAGCTTGAGGTCCGGGCTAGCGCCGAAAGAGACCCAGTACTTC
CASSLRSGLAPKETQYF
>TRBJ2-7|TRBD2|few|TRBV4-2
TGTGCCAGCAGCCAAGATGCTAGCGGGGGAACCTACGAGCAGTACTTC
CASSQDASGGTYEQYF
>TRBJ1-5|TRBD1|NA|TRBV6-1
TGTGCCAGCAGTGCCTTCACGACAGGGCGCAATCAGCCCCAGCATTTT
CASSAFTTGRNQPQHF
>TRBJ2-6|NA|few|TRBV28
TGTGCCAGCAGTTTAAACAGGGTCTCGATTGGGGCCAACGTCCTGACTTTC
CASSLNRVSIGANVLTF
>TRBJ2-7|NA|few|TRBV12-3/TRBV12-4
TGTGCCAGCGGGGGGACTGGCGGGGAGACCTACGAGCAGTACTTC
CASGGTGGETYEQYF
>TRBJ2-3|NA|NA|TRBV5-1
TGCGCCAGCAGCTTGGGGGTAGAGGGCGATACGCAGTATTTT
CASSLGVEGDTQYF
>TRBJ1-2|NA|few|TRBV7-2
TGTGCCAGCAGCCCGCAGACAGGAAGAGCTATAGCGTATGGCTACACCTTC
CASSPQTGRAIAYGYTF
>TRBJ2-2|NA|few|TRBV3-1
TGTGCCAGCAGCCAAGATTTGATCGGGGAGCTGTTTTTT
CASSQDLIGELFF
>TRBJ2-2|NA|NA|TRBV6-1
TGTGCCAGCAGTCACGGGGCCGGGGAGCTGTTTTTT
CASSHGAGELFF
>TRBJ2-7|NA|few|TRBV7-9
TGTGCCAGCAGTCCATCGACAGCCTCCTACGAGCAGTACTTC
CASSPSTASYEQYF
>TRBJ2-1|NA|NA|TRBV30
TGTGCCTGGAGTCCCCGGGGCAGGTACAATGAGCAGTTCTTC
CAWSPRGRYNEQFF
>TRBJ2-1|TRBD2|NA|TRBV5-1
TGCGCCAGCAGCCCCTTAGCGGGGGGCCACTACAATGAGCAGTTCTTC
CASSPLAGGHYNEQFF
>TRBJ2-7|NA|few|TRBV25-1
TGTGCCAGCAGTGAACGCTGGAGCGTTCGGGACACCTACGAGCAGTACTTC
CASSERWSVRDTYEQYF
>TRBJ2-1|NA|few|TRBV10-3
TGTGCCATCAGTGAGATTAGCAATGAGCAGTTCTTC
CAISEISNEQFF
>TRBJ2-3|NA|few|TRBV11-2
TGTGCCAGCAGCCCCAACCCTCGGGCTAGCGCAGATACGCAGTATTTT
CASSPNPRASADTQYF
>TRBJ1-1|TRBD1|few|TRBV27
TGTGCCAGCAGTTTTCAGGGGGCGAGAGCTGAAGCTTTCTTT
CASSFQGARAEAFF
>TRBJ2-3|TRBD1|few|TRBV12-3/TRBV12-4
TGTGCCAGCAGCCGGACAGGGTTGGATACGCAGTATTTT
CASSRTGLDTQYF
>TRBJ2-5|NA|few|TRBV2
TGTGCCAGCAGTCCGACATGGACCAGGGTGGAGACCCAGTACTTC
CASSPTWTRVETQYF
>TRBJ2-1|TRBD2|once|TRBV9
TGTGCCAGCAGCGTTTACCTGACTAGCGGTAATGAGCAGTTCTTC
CASSVYLTSGNEQFF
>TRBJ2-2|TRBD1|few|TRBV4-2
TGTGCCAGCAGCCAAGATGCGACAGGGTTTCCCGGGGAGCTGTTTTTT
CASSQDATGFPGELFF
>TRBJ2-2|NA|NA|TRBV9
TGTGCCAGCAGCGTAGGGGGATACGGGGAGCTGTTTTTT
CASSVGGYGELFF
>TRBJ2-2|TRBD2|NA|TRBV12-3/TRBV12-4
TGTGCCAGCAGTTTGTTAGCGGGAGTTCCCGGGGAGCTGTTTTTT
CASSLLAGVPGELFF
>TRBJ2-1|NA|few|TRBV12-3/TRBV12-4
TGTGCCAGCAACGTAGGGTATGAGCAGTTCTTC
CASNVGYEQFF
>TRBJ1-1|TRBD1|NA|TRBV7-9
TGTGCCAGCAGCTTCCGGGACAGCAAGGGTAGAACTGAAGCTTTCTTT
CASSFRDSKGRTEAFF
>TRBJ2-1|TRBD2|NA|TRBV30
TGTGCCTGGAGTGTGGGGCGGGGGTCCGATGAGCAGTTCTTC
CAWSVGRGSDEQFF